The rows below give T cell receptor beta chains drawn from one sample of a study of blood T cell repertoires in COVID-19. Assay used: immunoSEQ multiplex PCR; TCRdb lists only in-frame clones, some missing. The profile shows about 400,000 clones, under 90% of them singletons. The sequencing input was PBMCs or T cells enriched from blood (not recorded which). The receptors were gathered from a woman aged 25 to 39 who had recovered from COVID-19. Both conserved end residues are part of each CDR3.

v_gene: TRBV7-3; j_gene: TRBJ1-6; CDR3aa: CASSLTGTANSPLHF
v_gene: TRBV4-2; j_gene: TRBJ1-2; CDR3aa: CASSQDWTGGFYGYTF
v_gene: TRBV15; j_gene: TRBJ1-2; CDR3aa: CATSNRATYGYTF
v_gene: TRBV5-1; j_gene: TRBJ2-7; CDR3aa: CASSLRSSRFSYEQYF
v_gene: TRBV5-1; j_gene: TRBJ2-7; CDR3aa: CASSWGQGGDEQYF
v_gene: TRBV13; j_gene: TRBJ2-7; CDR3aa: CASSPLTSGKSYEQYF
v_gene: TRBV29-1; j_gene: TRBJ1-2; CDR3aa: CSVKDSGLNYGYTF
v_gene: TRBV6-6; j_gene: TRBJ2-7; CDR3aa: CASRQRGGYEQYF
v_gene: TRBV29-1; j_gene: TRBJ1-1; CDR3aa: CSVEYRRNTEAFF
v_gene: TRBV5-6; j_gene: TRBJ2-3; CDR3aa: CASSIYRGMGTDTQYF
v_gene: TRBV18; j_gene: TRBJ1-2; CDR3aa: CASSRDRRNGYTF
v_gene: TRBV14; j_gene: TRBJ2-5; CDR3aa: CASSQDGTGGLETQYF
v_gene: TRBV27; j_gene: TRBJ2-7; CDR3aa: CASSLTGFRTSANYEQYF
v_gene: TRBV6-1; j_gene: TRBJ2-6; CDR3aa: CASSVPAGVMSGANVLTF
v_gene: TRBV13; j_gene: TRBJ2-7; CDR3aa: CASSSVRDYDEQYF
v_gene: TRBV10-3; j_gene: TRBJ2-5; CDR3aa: CAISETQGSETQYF
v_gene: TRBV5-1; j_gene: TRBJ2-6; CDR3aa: CASSLAGGMGANVLTF
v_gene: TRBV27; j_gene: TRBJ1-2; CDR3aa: CASSSDWDRGNYGYTF
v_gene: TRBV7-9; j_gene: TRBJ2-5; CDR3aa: CASSARQGAMVETQYF
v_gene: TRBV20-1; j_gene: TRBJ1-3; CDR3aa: CSASRGTDTIYF